This TCR beta chain is from a study of cytomegalovirus exposure and HLA in healthy donors. General study results and limits: A later analysis reportedly found fewer N-insertions in an Asian-associated ancestry cluster than the roughly 730-donor mean.

PCR employed 60 Vbeta and 13 Jbeta primers. Sequencing was performed with immunoSEQ multiplex PCR; in TCRdb, only in-frame clones are kept and a portion is missing. The sample holds over 75,000 clones, about two thirds seen once. Notes on this clone: The target antigen is unknown.

Looked up from germline, CDR1 is SEHNR and CDR2 is FQNEAQ (reference sequence). V shed 5 bases and J 4 bases; nucleotides not matched to a gene: 7. The CDR3 has 14 amino acids. This receptor was obtained from a human donor in good health. The V gene is TRBV7-9, the J gene TRBJ2-7, with 8 bases fitting TRBD1. Source material: PBMCs. The CDR3 spells CASSPRQGAYEQYF. The CDR3 bases are TGTGCCAGCAGCCCCCGCCAGGGGGCTTACGAGCAGTACTTC.